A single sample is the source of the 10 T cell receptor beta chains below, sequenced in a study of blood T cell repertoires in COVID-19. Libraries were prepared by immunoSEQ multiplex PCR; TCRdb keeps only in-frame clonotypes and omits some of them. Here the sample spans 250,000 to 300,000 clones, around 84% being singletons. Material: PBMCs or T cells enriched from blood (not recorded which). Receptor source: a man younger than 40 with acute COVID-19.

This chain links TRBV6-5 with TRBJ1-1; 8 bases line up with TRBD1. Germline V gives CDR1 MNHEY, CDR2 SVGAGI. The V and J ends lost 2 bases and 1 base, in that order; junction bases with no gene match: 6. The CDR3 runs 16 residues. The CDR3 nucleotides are TGTGCCAGCAGTTACCGGCCGGACAGGGCGAACACTGAAGCTTTCTTT. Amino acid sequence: CASSYRPDRANTEAFF.

The CDR3 here is CASSLSEGRVHSQPQHF. In nucleotides, the CDR3 is TGTGCCAGCAGCTTGTCCGAGGGGAGGGTTCATAGTCAGCCCCAGCATTTT. The chain links TRBV5-6 to TRBJ1-5, with D possibly being TRBD1 (5 bases). V lost 1 base, J lost 6 bases, and 20 bases lay in between. CDR3 size: 17 residues. Germline V gene lookup returns CDR1 SGHDT and CDR2 YYEEEE. The whole variable domain, filled in from reference TRBV5-6 and TRBJ1-5, reads DAGVTQSPTHLIKTRGQQVTLRCSPKSGHDTVSWYQQALGQGPQFIFQYYEEEERQRGNFPDRFSGHQFPNYSSELNVNALLLGDSALYLCASSLSEGRVHSQPQHFGDGTRLSIL.

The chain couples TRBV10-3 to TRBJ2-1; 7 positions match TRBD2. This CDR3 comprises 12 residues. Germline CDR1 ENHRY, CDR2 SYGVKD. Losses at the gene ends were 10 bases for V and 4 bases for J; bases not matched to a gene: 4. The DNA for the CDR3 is TGTGCCAACGGGGAGGGTTACAATGAGCAGTTCTTC. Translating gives CANGEGYNEQFF.

In DNA, the CDR3 is TGTGCCACCAGCAGAGCGTCGACAGAAGCTTTCTTT. It is translated as CATSRASTEAFF. The chain uses TRBV15 and TRBJ1-1; D uncertain. Germline CDR1 is LNHNV and CDR2 is YYDKDF (reference sequence). V shed 1 base and J shed 8 bases, with 8 bases lying between them. The CDR3 spans 12 residues.

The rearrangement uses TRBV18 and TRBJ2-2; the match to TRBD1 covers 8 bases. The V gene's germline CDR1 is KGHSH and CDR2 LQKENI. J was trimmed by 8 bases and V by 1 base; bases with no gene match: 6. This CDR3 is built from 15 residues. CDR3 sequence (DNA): TGTGCCAGCTCACCACGTGGGACAGGCCTGGGGGAGCTGTTTTTT. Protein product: CASSPRGTGLGELFF.

CDR3 amino acids: CASSIIPGGTYGYTF. CDR3 DNA: TGTGCCAGTAGTATAATCCCAGGAGGGACCTATGGCTACACCTTC. The chain couples TRBV19 to TRBJ1-2; a possible D gene is TRBD1 (5 bases). This CDR3 is built from 15 residues. Germline V CDR1 and CDR2: LNHDA, SQIVND (reference sequence). V lost 2 bases to trimming and J lost 4 bases, with 14 bases between them.

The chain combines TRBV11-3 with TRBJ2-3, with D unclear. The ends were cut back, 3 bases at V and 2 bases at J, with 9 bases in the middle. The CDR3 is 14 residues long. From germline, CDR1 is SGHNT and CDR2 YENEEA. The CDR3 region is CASSLKLITDTQYF. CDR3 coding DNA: TGTGCCAGCAGCTTGAAACTTATCACAGATACGCAGTATTTT.

The CDR3 DNA reads TGCGCCAGCAGCCGAGCGGGGTACACCGGGGAGCTGTTTTTT. Its translation is CASSRAGYTGELFF. The rearrangement links TRBV4-1 to TRBJ2-2; 7 bases match TRBD2. The ends lost 4 bases at V and 3 bases at J; junction bases unmatched: 2. CDR3 length: 14 amino acids. CDR1 is MGHRA and CDR2 is YSYEKL in the germline V gene.

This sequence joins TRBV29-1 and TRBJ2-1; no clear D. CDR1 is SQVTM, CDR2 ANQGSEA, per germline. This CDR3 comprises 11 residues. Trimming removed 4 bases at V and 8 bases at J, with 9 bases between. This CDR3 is CSVVILDEQFF. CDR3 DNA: TGCAGCGTTGTTATTCTAGATGAGCAGTTCTTC.

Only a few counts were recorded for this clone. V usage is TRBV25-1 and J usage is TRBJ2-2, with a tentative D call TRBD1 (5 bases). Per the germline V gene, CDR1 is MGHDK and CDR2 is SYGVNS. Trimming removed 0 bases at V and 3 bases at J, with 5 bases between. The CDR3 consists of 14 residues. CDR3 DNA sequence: TGTGCCAGCAGTGAATACAGGGACACCGGGGAGCTGTTTTTT. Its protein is CASSEYRDTGELFF.